This T cell receptor beta chain was retrieved from a study of blood T cell repertoires in COVID-19. Turning to the study itself: Acute and convalescent COVID-19 samples came from the United States, Italy and Spain. Sources were T cells, B-cell-depleted T cells, or PBMCs; the material itself was cDNA or gDNA.

The length of the CDR3 is 16 residues. Germline assignment: CDR1 LNHDA and CDR2 SQIVND (reference sequence). Trimming took 2 bases from V and 8 from J; bases not matched to a gene: 10. As handled by the study authors: By means of reference gene primer amplification, nucleated cell counts were estimated. Method: immunoSEQ multiplex PCR; TCRdb's copy keeps in-frame clones and lacks some. V, J and clone size reflect that table, while D and trimming were determined from the DNA. The sample lists roughly 11,000 clones, 71% occurring once. The receptor was isolated from a man aged 55 to 69 with COVID-19, enrolled during active disease. This sequence joins TRBV19 and TRBJ2-1; TRBD2 matches 9 bases. The sequenced material came from peripheral blood. CDR3: CASSIKREVLLDEQFF. CDR3 nucleotide sequence: TGTGCCAGTAGTATAAAGCGGGAGGTCCTTTTGGATGAGCAGTTCTTC.